This T cell receptor beta chain was sequenced during a study of blood T cell repertoires in COVID-19. At the level of the study: Samples of COVID-19 (acute and convalescent) were obtained from the United States, Italy and Spain.

The table came from immunoSEQ multiplex PCR; TCRdb's copy has only in-frame clones and leaves some out. The sample shows some 100,000 clones, 90% to 95% of them seen only once. The CDR3 has 14 residues. V trimming: 4 bases; J trimming: 0 bases; junction bases outside the gene matches: 0. In germline, CDR1 is SNHLY, CDR2 FYNNEI. V gene TRBV2 combines with J gene TRBJ1-2, with 9 bases that match TRBD1. The sequenced material came from peripheral blood. This TCR derives from a man in his 60s with acute or convalescent COVID-19. CDR3 nucleotide sequence: TGTGCCAGCAGTGGACAGGGGGCTAACTATGGCTACACCTTC. Translating it yields CASSGQGANYGYTF.